These 2 T cell receptor beta chains were all obtained from the same sample, sequenced in a study of T-cell reconstitution after alpha-beta-depleted transplantation in children. TCRbeta library construction was performed incorporating unique molecular identifiers. Each CDR3 protein is one row after TCRdb ran MiXCR on the PCR reads. The table lists fewer than 550,000 distinct CDR3 sequences, approximately 11% of them singletons, with 4.5% to 7% in the top ten. The material sequenced was PBMCs from the stem cell graft donor, taken from the stem cell graft. The receptors shown here come from a human donor who donated a stem cell graft to a child with acute myeloid leukemia.

The chain is built from TRBV7-9 and TRBJ2-2; perhaps D is TRBD1 or TRBD2 (5 bases each). Trimming removed 3 bases at V and 5 bases at J, with 16 bases between. The CDR3 is 16 residues long. The germline V gene has CDR1 SEHNR and CDR2 FQNEAQ (reference sequence). CDR3 protein: CASSLSSGTQTGELFF. Written as DNA, the CDR3 is TGTGCCAGCAGCTTGAGTTCTGGGACGCAAACCGGGGAGCTGTTTTTT.

This clonotype was picked up many times. The V and J genes are TRBV4-2 and TRBJ2-1; D is undetermined. The germline V gene encodes CDR1 LGHNA and CDR2 YNFKEQ. V dropped 3 bases and J dropped 4 bases, with 4 bases sitting between them. The CDR3 sequence is 12 residues long. CDR3 protein: CASSHGYNEQFF. The CDR3 DNA sequence: TGTGCCAGCAGCCATGGTTACAATGAGCAGTTCTTC.